The rows below give T cell receptor beta chains drawn from one sample of a study of cytomegalovirus exposure and HLA in healthy donors. Using immunoSEQ multiplex PCR, the repertoire was profiled, and TCRdb retains in-frame clones only, with some absent. Among roughly 100,000 clones listed, approximately 76% were seen once. The sequenced material came from PBMCs. The source of these receptors is a woman in her sixties or seventies in good health and CMV-seropositive. CDR3s include the opening cysteine and the closing phenylalanine or tryptophan. D genes are given only for firm matches. Expanded clones get a size class; other rows say once, few or many, or leave the size out.

d_call j_call v_call clone_size cdr3_nt cdr3_aa
TRBD2 TRBJ2-7 TRBV5-4 - TGTGCCAGCAGCGACTCTAGCGGGAGGATCGGTGTGCAGTACTTC CASSDSSGRIGVQYF
TRBD1 TRBJ1-4 TRBV18 - TGTGCCAGCTCACCACAAACCAGGGGGGTTGAAAAACTGTTTTTT CASSPQTRGVEKLFF
TRBD2 TRBJ2-7 TRBV19 - TGTGCCAGTAGTATCAAAGCGGGAGCGATGAACGAGCAGTACTTC CASSIKAGAMNEQYF
- TRBJ1-5 TRBV10-3 few TGTGCCATCAGCTCAGGGGCTTATCAGCCCCAGCATTTT CAISSGAYQPQHF
TRBD1 TRBJ2-3 TRBV19 - TGTGCCAGTAGTGATCGACAGGGGCCCACAGATACGCAGTATTTT CASSDRQGPTDTQYF
- TRBJ2-7 TRBV1 - TGCACCAGCAGCCAAGATTCTTGCGGGAAGGACTACGAGCAGTACTTC CTSSQDSCGKDYEQYF
- TRBJ1-2 TRBV2 few TGTGCCAGTTCGACAGAGAACTATGGCTACACCTTC CASSTENYGYTF
- TRBJ2-1 TRBV15 - TGTGCCACCAGCAGTGGGTGGAGTGAGCAGTTCTTC CATSSGWSEQFF
TRBD2 TRBJ2-1 TRBV2 - TGTGCCAGCGAGGGGCCGGGACTAGCGGGAGGGCCTTCCTACAATGAGCAGTTCTTC CASEGPGLAGGPSYNEQFF
- TRBJ2-1 TRBV19 - TGTGCCACTGGCCGGGGAGGGGGCTACAATGAGCAGTTCTTC CATGRGGGYNEQFF
TRBD2 TRBJ2-1 TRBV9 - TGTGCCAGCAGCATTGGGCTAGCGGACAATGAGCAGTTCTTC CASSIGLADNEQFF
TRBD2 TRBJ2-3 TRBV11-3 - TGTGCCAGCAGCTCCGGACTAGCGGGACCTACAGATACGCAGTATTTT CASSSGLAGPTDTQYF
TRBD2 TRBJ2-3 TRBV5-4 - TGTGCCAGCAGCTTGGCTAGCGGGCGCACAGATACGCAGTATTTT CASSLASGRTDTQYF
TRBD2 TRBJ2-1 TRBV18 - TGTGCCAGCTCACCACCGTCCCAGCGGGAGTTAAGGAATGAGCAGTTCTTC CASSPPSQRELRNEQFF
TRBD2 TRBJ2-7 TRBV6-6 - TGTGCCAGCAGTAACACCGGGACTAGCGGCGAGCAGTACTTC CASSNTGTSGEQYF
- TRBJ2-2 TRBV10-3 - TGTGCCGTACGGGACACCAACACCGGGGAGCTGTTTTTT CAVRDTNTGELFF
TRBD2 TRBJ2-5 TRBV5-1 - TGCGCCAGCAGCTGGGGGACTAGCGGGAGTCGGGAGACCCAGTACTTC CASSWGTSGSRETQYF
- TRBJ2-7 TRBV27 - TGTGCCAGCAGCTTCGCAGGGGGGCGGTACGAGCAGTACTTC CASSFAGGRYEQYF
- TRBJ1-3 TRBV28 - TGTGCCAGCATATCGAGTTCCTCTGGAAACACCATATATTTT CASISSSSGNTIYF
- TRBJ2-1 TRBV28 - TGTGCCAGCAGTGTCAACAGGAATGAGCAGTTCTTC CASSVNRNEQFF
TRBD1 TRBJ1-1 TRBV30 - TGTGCCGGTAACAGGGGAAACACTGAAGCTTTCTTT CAGNRGNTEAFF
TRBD1 TRBJ1-4 TRBV2 few TGTGCCAGCAGGCTACAGGGGTTGGAAAAACTGTTTTTT CASRLQGLEKLFF
TRBD2 TRBJ2-1 TRBV9 - TGTGCCGGCGCTAGCGGGTTGGACAATGAGCAGTTCTTC CAGASGLDNEQFF
- TRBJ2-1 TRBV9 once TGTGCCAGCAGCCTTTCTTCAGATAATGAGCAGTTCTTC CASSLSSDNEQFF
- TRBJ2-1 TRBV28 - TGTGCCAGCAGCTTAAACATTGAGCAGTTCTTC CASSLNIEQFF
- TRBJ2-1 TRBV4-1 - TGCGCCAGCAGCCAGCAGGGGACGCCCTACAATGAGCAGTTCTTC CASSQQGTPYNEQFF
TRBD1 TRBJ1-2 TRBV28 once TGTGCCAGCAGTCTAGACAGGGGGTTGAGCTACACCTTC CASSLDRGLSYTF
- TRBJ2-7 TRBV7-2 - TGTGCCAGCAGCTTTACTAGCTACGAGCAGTACTTC CASSFTSYEQYF
- TRBJ2-1 TRBV14 - TGTGCCAGCAGCCAATTAGACAGAATCCAAAACAATGAGCAGTTCTTC CASSQLDRIQNNEQFF
- TRBJ2-3 TRBV27 - TGTGCCAGCAGGTCGGGGGTATACACAGATACGCAGTATTTT CASRSGVYTDTQYF
- TRBJ2-7 TRBV2 - TGTGCCAGCAGGGGGGCGGCTAGACACGAGCAGTACTTC CASRGAARHEQYF
- TRBJ2-5 TRBV7-6 - TGTGCCAGCAGCCCCGTCGGGAGAGAGACCCAGTACTTC CASSPVGRETQYF
- TRBJ1-1 TRBV5-4 - TGTGCCAGCAGCGCCCTATCGGGGGGGGTGGGGAACACTGAAGCTTTCTTT CASSALSGGVGNTEAFF